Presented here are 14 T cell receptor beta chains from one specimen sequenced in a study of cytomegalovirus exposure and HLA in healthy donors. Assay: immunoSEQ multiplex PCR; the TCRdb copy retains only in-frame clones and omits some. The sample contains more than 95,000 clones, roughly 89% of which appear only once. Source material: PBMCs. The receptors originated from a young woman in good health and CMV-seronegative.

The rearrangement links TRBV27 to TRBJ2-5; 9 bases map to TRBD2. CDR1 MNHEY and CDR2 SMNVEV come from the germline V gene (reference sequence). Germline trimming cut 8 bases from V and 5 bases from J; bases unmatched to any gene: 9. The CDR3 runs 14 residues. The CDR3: CASARGGAQETQYF. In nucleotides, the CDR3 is TGTGCCAGCGCGCGGGGGGGGGCTCAGGAGACCCAGTACTTC.

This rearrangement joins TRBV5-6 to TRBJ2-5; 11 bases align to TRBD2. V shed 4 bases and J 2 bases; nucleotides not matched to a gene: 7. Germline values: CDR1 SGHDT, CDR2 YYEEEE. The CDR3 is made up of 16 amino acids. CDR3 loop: CASSPGGLAVQETQYF. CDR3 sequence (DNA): TGTGCCAGCAGCCCCGGGGGACTAGCGGTACAAGAGACCCAGTACTTC. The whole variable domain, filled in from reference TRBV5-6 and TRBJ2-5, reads DAGVTQSPTHLIKTRGQQVTLRCSPKSGHDTVSWYQQALGQGPQFIFQYYEEEERQRGNFPDRFSGHQFPNYSSELNVNALLLGDSALYLCASSPGGLAVQETQYFGPGTRLLVL.

CDR3 in amino acids: CASSLNRVREAFF. The CDR3 region has the DNA TGTGCCAGCAGTTTAAACAGGGTTAGAGAAGCTTTCTTT. The rearrangement uses TRBV28 and TRBJ1-1; possible D gene TRBD1, 6 bases. Deletions cut 2 bases from V and 8 bases from J, with 12 bases between. The CDR3 is made up of 13 amino acids. Germline V gives CDR1 MDHEN, CDR2 SYDVKM.

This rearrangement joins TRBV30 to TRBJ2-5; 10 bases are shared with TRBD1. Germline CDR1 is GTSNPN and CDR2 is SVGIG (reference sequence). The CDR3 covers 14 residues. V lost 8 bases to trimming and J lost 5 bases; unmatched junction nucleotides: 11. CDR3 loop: CAGTGASGGETQYF. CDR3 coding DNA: TGTGCCGGGACAGGGGCCTCAGGTGGGGAGACCCAGTACTTC.

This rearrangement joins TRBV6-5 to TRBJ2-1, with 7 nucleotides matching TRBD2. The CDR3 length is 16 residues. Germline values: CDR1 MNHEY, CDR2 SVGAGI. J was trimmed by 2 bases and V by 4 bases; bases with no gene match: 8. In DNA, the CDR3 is TGTGCCAGCAGTTTTCGACTAGCCCCCCCCTACAATGAGCAGTTCTTC. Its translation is CASSFRLAPPYNEQFF.

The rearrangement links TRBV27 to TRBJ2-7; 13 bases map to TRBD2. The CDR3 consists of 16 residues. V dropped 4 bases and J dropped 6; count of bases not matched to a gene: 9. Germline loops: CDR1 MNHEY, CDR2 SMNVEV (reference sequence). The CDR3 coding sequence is TGTGCCAGCAGTTCGGGGACTAGCGGGATTTACGGCGAGCAGTACTTC. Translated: CASSSGTSGIYGEQYF.

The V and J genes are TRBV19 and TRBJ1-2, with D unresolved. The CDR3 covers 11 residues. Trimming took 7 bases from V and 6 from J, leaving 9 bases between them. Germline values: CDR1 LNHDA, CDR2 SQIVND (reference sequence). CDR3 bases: TGTGCCAGTAATGACAACGATGGCTACACCTTC. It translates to CASNDNDGYTF. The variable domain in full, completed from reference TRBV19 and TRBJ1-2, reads DGGITQSPKYLFRKEGQNVTLSCEQNLNHDAMYWYRQDPGQGLRLIYYSQIVNDFQKGDIAEGYSVSREKKESFPLTVTSAQKNPTAFYLCASNDNDGYTFGSGTRLTVV.

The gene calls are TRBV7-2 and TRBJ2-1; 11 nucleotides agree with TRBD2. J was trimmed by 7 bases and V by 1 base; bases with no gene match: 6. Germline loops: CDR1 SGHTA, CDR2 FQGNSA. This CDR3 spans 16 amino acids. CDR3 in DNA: TGTGCCAGCAGCTTAGGGGGGGCTAGCGGGAGGAATGAGCAGTTCTTC. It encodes CASSLGGASGRNEQFF.

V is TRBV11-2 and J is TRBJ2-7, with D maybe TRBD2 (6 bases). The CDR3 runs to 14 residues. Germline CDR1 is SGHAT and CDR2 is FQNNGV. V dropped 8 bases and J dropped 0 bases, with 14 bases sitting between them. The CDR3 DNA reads TGTGCCAGCCGCCCCGGGCGGGGCTCCTACGAGCAGTACTTC. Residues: CASRPGRGSYEQYF.

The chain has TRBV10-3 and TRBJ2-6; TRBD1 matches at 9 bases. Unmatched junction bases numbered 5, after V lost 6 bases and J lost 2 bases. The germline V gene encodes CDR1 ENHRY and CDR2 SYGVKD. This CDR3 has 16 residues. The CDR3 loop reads CAISSNRGPGANVLTF. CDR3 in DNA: TGTGCCATCAGCTCAAACAGGGGGCCTGGGGCCAACGTCCTGACTTTC.

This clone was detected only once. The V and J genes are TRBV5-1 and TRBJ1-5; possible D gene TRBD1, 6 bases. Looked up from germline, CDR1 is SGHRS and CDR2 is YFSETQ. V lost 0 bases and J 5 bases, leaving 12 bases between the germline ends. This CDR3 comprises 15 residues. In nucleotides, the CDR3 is TGCGCCAGCAGCTTGGCAGTGGGGGCAGATCAGCCCCAGCATTTT. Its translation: CASSLAVGADQPQHF.

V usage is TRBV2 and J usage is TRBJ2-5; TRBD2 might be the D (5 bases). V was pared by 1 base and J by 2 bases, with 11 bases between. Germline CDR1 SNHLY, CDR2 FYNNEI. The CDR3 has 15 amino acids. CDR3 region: CASSEGQEAQETQYF. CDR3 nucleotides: TGTGCCAGCAGTGAAGGGCAGGAGGCACAAGAGACCCAGTACTTC.

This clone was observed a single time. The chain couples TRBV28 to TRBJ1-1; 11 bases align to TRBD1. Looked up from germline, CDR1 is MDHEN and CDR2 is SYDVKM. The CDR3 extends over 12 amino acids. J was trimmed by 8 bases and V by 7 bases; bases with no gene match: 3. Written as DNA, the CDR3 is TGTGCCAGCATCGGGACAGGGGGAGAAGCTTTCTTT. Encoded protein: CASIGTGGEAFF.

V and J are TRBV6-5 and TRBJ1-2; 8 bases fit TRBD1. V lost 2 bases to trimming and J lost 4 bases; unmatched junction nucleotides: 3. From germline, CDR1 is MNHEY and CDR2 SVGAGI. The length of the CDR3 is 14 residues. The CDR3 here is CASSYTDRGYGYTF. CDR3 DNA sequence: TGTGCCAGCAGTTACACAGACAGGGGCTATGGCTACACCTTC.